This T cell receptor beta chain was observed in a study of blood T cell repertoires in COVID-19. Germline V gene sequence: CDR1 LNHDA, CDR2 SQIVND (reference sequence). The CDR3 spans 12 residues. With 8 bases clipped from V and 4 bases from J, the junction kept 5 bases outside the gene matches. Method: immunoSEQ multiplex PCR; TCRdb's copy keeps in-frame clones and lacks some. This sample has fewer than 350,000 clones, with around 90% found just once. This clone was observed a handful of times. The chain recombines TRBV19 with TRBJ2-7, with 7 positions matching TRBD1. The sample comprised peripheral blood. The sequence was collected from a woman in her twenties or thirties with COVID-19, enrolled during active disease. As DNA, the CDR3 is TGTGCCAGTTCCGGGACAGAGTACGAGCAGTACTTC. This encodes CASSGTEYEQYF.